The T cell receptor (beta chain) described here comes from a study of control samples from healthy donors and cancer patients. Per the germline V gene, CDR1 is LGHDT and CDR2 is YNNKEL (reference sequence). Trimming shortened V by 1 base and J by 2 bases, and 6 bases separated the two germline ends. The CDR3 is made up of 13 amino acids. Sequencing was performed with immunoSEQ multiplex PCR; in TCRdb, only in-frame clones are kept and a portion is missing. The sample shows 120,000 to 150,000 clones, more than 80% of them seen only once. The chain links TRBV3-1 (or the pseudogene TRBV3-2) to TRBJ2-7; D remains ambiguous. Sequenced material: blood. This TCR was recovered from a young man in good health. In DNA, the CDR3 is TGTGCCAGCAGCCAAGTCAATCCCTACGAGCAGTACTTC. This gives the protein CASSQVNPYEQYF.